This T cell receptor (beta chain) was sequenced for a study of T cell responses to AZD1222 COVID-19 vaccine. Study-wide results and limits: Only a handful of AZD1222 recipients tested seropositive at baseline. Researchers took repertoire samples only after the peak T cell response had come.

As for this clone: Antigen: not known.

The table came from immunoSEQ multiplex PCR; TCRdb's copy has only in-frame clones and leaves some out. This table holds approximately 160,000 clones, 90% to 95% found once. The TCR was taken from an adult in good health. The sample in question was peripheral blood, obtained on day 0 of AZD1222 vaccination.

CDR3 residues: CASSLVGVRGEKLFF. CDR3 bases: TGTGCCAGCAGCTTAGTAGGGGTGAGGGGTGAAAAACTGTTTTTT. The chain has TRBV7-9 and TRBJ1-4; weak D call: TRBD1 (5 bases). CDR1 SEHNR and CDR2 FQNEAQ come from the germline V gene (reference sequence). Trimming pared 1 base from V and 7 bases from J, leaving 13 bases between. The CDR3 sequence is 15 residues long.